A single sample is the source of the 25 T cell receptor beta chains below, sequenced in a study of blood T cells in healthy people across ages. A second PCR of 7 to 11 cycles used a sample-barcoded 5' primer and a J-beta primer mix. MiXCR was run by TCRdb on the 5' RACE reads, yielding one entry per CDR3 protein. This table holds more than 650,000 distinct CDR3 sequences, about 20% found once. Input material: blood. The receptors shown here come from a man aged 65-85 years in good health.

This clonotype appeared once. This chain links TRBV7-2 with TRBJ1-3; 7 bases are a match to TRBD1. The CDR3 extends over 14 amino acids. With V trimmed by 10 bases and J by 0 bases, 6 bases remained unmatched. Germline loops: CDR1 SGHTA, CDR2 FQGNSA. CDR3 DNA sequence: TGTGCCACCTCGGGACAGCTCTCTGGAAACACCATATATTTT. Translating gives CATSGQLSGNTIYF.

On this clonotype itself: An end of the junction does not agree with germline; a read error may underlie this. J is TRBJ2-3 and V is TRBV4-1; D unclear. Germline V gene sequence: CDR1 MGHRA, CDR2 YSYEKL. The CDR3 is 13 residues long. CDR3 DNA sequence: TGCGCCAGCGGCCAAGGACGCACAGATACGCAGTATTTT. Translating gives CASGQGRTDTQYF.

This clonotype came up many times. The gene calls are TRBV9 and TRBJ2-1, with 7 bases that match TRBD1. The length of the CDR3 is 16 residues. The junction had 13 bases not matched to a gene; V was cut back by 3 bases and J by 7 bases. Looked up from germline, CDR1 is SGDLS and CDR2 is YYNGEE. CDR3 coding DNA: TGTGCCAGCAGCGATCGGACAGGCCCCTCTTGGAATGAGCAGTTCTTC. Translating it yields CASSDRTGPSWNEQFF.

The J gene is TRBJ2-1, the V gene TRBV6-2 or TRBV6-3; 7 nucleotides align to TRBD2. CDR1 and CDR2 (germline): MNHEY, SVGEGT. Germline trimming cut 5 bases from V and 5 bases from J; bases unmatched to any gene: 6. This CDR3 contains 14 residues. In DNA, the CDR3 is TGTGCCAGCAGTGGCGGGACTATACACAATGAGCAGTTCTTC. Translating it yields CASSGGTIHNEQFF.

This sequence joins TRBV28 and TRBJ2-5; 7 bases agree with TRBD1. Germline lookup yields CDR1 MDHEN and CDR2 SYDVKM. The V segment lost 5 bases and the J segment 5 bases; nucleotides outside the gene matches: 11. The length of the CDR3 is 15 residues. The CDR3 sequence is CASSNLGTARETQYF. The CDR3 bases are TGTGCCAGCAGTAACCTCGGGACAGCGCGGGAGACCCAGTACTTC.

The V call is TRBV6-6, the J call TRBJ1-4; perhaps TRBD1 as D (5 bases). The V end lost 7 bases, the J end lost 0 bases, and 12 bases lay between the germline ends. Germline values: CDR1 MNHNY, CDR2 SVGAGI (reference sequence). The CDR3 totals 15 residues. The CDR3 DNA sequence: TGTGCCAGCACCTTGGGGGACGCAACTAATGAAAAACTGTTTTTT. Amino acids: CASTLGDATNEKLFF.

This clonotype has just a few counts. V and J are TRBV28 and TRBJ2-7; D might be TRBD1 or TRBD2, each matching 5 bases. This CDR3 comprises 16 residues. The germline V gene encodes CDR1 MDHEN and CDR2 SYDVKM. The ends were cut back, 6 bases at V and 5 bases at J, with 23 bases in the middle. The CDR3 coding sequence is TGTGCCAGCAGCCAATGGGGACCGCTTCTATCCCACGAGCAGTACTTC. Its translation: CASSQWGPLLSHEQYF.

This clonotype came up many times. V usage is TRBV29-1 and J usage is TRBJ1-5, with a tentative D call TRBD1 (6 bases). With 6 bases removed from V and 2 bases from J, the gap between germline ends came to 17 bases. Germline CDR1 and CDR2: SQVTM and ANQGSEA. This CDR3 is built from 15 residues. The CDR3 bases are TGCAGCGTCGGAGGGGCAGGGGAGGGCAATCAGCCCCAGCATTTT. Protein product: CSVGGAGEGNQPQHF.

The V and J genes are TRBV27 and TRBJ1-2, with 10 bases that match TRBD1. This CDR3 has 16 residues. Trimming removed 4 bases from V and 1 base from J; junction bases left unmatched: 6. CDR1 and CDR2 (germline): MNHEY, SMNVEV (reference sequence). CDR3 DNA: TGTGCCAGCAGTTCCGGGCGGACAGGGGGTAACTATGGCTACACCTTC. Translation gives CASSSGRTGGNYGYTF.

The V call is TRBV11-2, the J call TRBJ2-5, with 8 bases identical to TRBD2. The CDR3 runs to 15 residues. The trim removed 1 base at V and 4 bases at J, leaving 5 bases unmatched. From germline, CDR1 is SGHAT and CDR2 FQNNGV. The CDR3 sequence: CASSLVLAGSETQYF. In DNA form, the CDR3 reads TGTGCCAGCAGCTTAGTTCTAGCGGGCTCAGAGACCCAGTACTTC.

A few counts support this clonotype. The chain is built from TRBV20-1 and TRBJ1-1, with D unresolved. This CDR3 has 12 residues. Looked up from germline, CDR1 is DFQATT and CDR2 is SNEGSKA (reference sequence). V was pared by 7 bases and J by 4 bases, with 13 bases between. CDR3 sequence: CSVMGGVTEAFF. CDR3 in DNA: TGCAGTGTCATGGGAGGCGTCACTGAAGCTTTCTTT.

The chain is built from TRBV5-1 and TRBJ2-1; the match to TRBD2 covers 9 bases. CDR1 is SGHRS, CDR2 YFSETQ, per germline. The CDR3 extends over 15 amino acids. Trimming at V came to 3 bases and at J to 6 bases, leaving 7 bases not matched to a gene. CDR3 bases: TGCGCCAGCAGCTGGAATAGCGGGAGCTTCAATGAGCAGTTCTTC. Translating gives CASSWNSGSFNEQFF.

CDR3 DNA: TGTGCCAGCAGTGTCGGGGGGGTCGAGACCCAGTACTTC. It is translated as CASSVGGVETQYF. V is TRBV12-3 or TRBV12-4 and J is TRBJ2-5; TRBD2 matches at 8 bases. V trimming: 5 bases; J trimming: 5 bases; junction bases outside the gene matches: 4. The CDR3 consists of 13 residues.

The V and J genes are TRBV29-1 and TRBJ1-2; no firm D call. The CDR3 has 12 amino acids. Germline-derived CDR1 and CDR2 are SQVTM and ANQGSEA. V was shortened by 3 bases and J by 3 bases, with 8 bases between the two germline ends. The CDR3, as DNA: TGCAGCGTTGAGTACGGATACTATGGCTACACCTTC. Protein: CSVEYGYYGYTF.

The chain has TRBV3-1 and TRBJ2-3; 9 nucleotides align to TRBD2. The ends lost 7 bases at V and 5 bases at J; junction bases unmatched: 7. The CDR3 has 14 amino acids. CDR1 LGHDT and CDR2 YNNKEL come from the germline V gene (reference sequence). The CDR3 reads CASTMRGGGDTQYF. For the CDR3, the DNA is TGTGCCAGCACAATGCGGGGGGGAGGAGATACGCAGTATTTT.

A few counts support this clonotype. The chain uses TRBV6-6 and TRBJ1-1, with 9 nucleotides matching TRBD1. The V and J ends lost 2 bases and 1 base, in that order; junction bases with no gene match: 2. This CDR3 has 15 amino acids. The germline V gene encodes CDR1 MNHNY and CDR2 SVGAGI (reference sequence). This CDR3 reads CASSYQGQGNTEAFF. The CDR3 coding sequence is TGTGCCAGCAGTTACCAGGGACAGGGGAACACTGAAGCTTTCTTT.

This CDR3 reads CASSSGDRAEAFF. As DNA, the CDR3 is TGCGCCAGCAGCTCAGGGGATCGGGCTGAAGCTTTCTTT. This chain joins TRBV5-1 and TRBJ1-1; possibly TRBD1 for D (6 bases). CDR1 is SGHRS and CDR2 is YFSETQ in the germline V gene. There are 13 residues in the CDR3. Trimming took off 3 bases at V and 6 bases at J, with 12 bases between the two ends.

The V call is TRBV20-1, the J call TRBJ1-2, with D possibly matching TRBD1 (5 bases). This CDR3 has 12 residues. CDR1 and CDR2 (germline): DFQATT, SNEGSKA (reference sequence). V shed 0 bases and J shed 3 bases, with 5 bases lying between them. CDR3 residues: CSAREGHYGYTF. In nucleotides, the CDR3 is TGCAGTGCTAGAGAGGGGCACTATGGCTACACCTTC.

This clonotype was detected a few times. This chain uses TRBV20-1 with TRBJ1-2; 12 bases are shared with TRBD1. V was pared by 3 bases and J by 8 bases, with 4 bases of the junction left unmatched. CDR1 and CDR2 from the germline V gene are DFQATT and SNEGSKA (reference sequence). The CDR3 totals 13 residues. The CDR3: CSASSGTGGGYTF. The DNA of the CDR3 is TGCAGTGCTAGCTCCGGGACAGGGGGCGGCTACACCTTC.

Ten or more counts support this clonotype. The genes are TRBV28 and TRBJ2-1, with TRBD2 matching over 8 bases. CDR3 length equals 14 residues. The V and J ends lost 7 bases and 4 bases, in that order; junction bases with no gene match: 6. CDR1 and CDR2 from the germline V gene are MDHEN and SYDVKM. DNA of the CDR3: TGTGCCAGCACTCGCGGGGGGTCTTACAATGAGCAGTTCTTC. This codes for CASTRGGSYNEQFF.

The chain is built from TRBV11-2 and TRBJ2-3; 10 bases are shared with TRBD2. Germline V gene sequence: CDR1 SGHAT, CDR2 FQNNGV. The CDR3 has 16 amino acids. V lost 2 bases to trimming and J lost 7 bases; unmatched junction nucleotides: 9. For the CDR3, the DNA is TGTGCCAGCAGCTTATCCCTTAGCGGGGGGCAACATACGCAGTATTTT. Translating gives CASSLSLSGGQHTQYF.

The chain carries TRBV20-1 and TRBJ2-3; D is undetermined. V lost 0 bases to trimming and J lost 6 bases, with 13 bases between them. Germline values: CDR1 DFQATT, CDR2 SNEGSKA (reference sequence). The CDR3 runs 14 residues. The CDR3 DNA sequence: TGCAGTGCTAGAGAAAGCCTTGCATCGGATACGCAGTATTTT. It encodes CSARESLASDTQYF.

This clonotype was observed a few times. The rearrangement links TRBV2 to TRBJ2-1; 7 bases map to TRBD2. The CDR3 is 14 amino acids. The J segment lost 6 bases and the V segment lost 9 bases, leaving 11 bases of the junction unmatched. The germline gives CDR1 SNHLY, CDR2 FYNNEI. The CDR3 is CASTGLVGSNEQFF. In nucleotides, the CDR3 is TGTGCCAGTACCGGACTAGTGGGGTCCAATGAGCAGTTCTTC.

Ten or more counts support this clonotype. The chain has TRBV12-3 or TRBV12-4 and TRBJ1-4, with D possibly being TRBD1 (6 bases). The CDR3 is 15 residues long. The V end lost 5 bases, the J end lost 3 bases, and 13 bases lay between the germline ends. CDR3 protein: CASSRQQGANEKLFF. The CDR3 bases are TGTGCCAGCAGTCGACAACAGGGTGCTAATGAAAAACTGTTTTTT.

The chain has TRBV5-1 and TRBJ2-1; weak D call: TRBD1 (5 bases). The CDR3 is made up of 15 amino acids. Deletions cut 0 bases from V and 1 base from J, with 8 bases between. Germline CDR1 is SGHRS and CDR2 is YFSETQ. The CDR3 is CASSLVRESYNEQFF. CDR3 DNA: TGCGCCAGCAGCTTGGTCAGGGAATCCTACAATGAGCAGTTCTTC.